The present T cell receptor (beta chain) was sequenced within a study of shared clonotypes between healthy human individuals. Study conclusions and caveats: Blood was the sole source, and tissue repertoires probably differ.

Generated by immunoSEQ multiplex PCR, the TCRdb table keeps only in-frame clones and is missing some. This sample yields millions of clones, of which 95% are seen a single time; 0.13% belongs to the top ten. In regard to this clone: Its antigen is undetermined.

CDR3 length: 13 residues. Per the germline V gene, CDR1 is MRHNA and CDR2 is SNTAGT. Trimming cost V 4 bases and J 1 base, with 7 bases left between them. This sequence originates from a man aged 18 to 35 in good health. Sequenced sample: naive CD4+ T cells sorted from blood. Stated subset: CD45RA+ positively selected. The chain employs TRBV6-4 and TRBJ1-1; D not certain. The CDR3 here is CASSANRNTEAFF. The CDR3 nucleotides are TGTGCCAGCAGTGCTAACAGGAACACTGAAGCTTTCTTT.